These 14 T cell receptor beta chains were all obtained from the same sample, sequenced in a study of vaccination effects on CD4 cells after COVID-19. These TCRs' antigens remain unknown. Measured with immunoSEQ multiplex PCR; TCRdb has only the in-frame clones, and not every one. The sample has about 45,000 clones; 70% are singletons. Subsequent to less than twelve days of culture, CD4+ T cells were isolated. All participants had two doses of either the BNT162b2 or mRNA-1273 vaccine. Sequencing was performed on CD4+ T cells from PBMCs cultured without peptide, taken after COVID-19 vaccination. The receptors stem from a human donor who received a COVID-19 vaccine.

This chain uses TRBV19 with TRBJ1-6; D not resolved. V shed 7 bases and J shed 5 bases, with 15 bases lying between them. Germline CDR1 is LNHDA and CDR2 is SQIVND (reference sequence). CDR3 length: 15 amino acids. For the CDR3, the DNA is TGTGCCAGTATAGAGGCGGGTAGGAATAATTCACCCCTCCACTTT. Amino acid sequence: CASIEAGRNNSPLHF.

The sample holds a few counts of this clone. The chain links TRBV16 to TRBJ2-3; no firm D call. The germline V gene encodes CDR1 KGHSY and CDR2 FQNENV. V gave up 1 base and J gave up 4 bases, with 6 bases separating them. CDR3 length: 13 residues. The CDR3 DNA follows: TGTGCCAGCAGCCAATACGTGTCAGATACGCAGTATTTT. The encoded protein is CASSQYVSDTQYF.

The chain couples TRBV7-6 to TRBJ1-1; D ambiguous. The CDR3 has 13 amino acids. CDR1 SGHVS and CDR2 FNYEAQ come from the germline V gene. Between the trimmed V and J ends, which lost 1 base and 4 bases, there was a span of 7 bases. The CDR3 loop reads CASSLGVRTEAFF. CDR3 nucleotides: TGTGCCAGCAGCTTAGGTGTGCGCACTGAAGCTTTCTTT.

A remark on this clone: The germline gene is not matched at one end of the junction; a read error may be the cause. This sequence joins TRBV6-5 and TRBJ1-6; unclear D gene. CDR1 MNHEY and CDR2 SVGAGI come from the germline V gene. The CDR3 loop spans 16 amino acids. The CDR3 DNA is TGTGCCAGCGGTTACGATGGACGGTCCTATAATTCACCCCTCCACTTT. Protein product: CASGYDGRSYNSPLHF.

The sample holds a few counts of this clone. The rearrangement joins TRBV7-9 to TRBJ2-7, with 7 bases identical to TRBD1. The CDR3 covers 11 residues. Germline CDR1 is SEHNR and CDR2 is FQNEAQ (reference sequence). Trimming at V came to 5 bases and at J to 12 bases, leaving 7 bases not matched to a gene. Here the CDR3 DNA reads TGTGCCAGCAGCCGTGACAGGGCTCTGTACTTC. It codes for CASSRDRALYF.

The gene calls are TRBV20-1 and TRBJ1-2; 8 bases align to TRBD1. V was pared by 3 bases and J by 8 bases, with 11 bases of the junction left unmatched. Germline V gene lookup returns CDR1 DFQATT and CDR2 SNEGSKA (reference sequence). The CDR3 loop spans 14 amino acids. CDR3 in DNA: TGCAGTGCTAGTGCAGGGGGCTTTCGGTACGGCTACACCTTC. This encodes CSASAGGFRYGYTF.

The rearrangement links TRBV5-8 to TRBJ2-1; 10 bases line up with TRBD1. Looked up from germline, CDR1 is SGHTS and CDR2 is YDEGEE. This CDR3 contains 15 residues. V lost 2 bases and J lost 7; bases outside the gene matches: 6. CDR3 nucleotide sequence: TGTGCCAGCAGCTTTGCCTGGGACAGGGGTAATGAGCAGTTCTTC. This sequence encodes CASSFAWDRGNEQFF.

The chain combines TRBV6-1 with TRBJ2-5; no definite D call. From germline, CDR1 is MNHNS and CDR2 SASEGT. V was trimmed by 0 bases and J by 2 bases, leaving 25 bases between them. The CDR3 totals 20 residues. In DNA, the CDR3 is TGTGCCAGCAGTGAAGCGTTATGGGCACAGTCCACGAGAAGGCAAGAGACCCAGTACTTC. Residues: CASSEALWAQSTRRQETQYF.

The chain links TRBV6-5 to TRBJ1-1; tentatively, D is TRBD1 (5 bases). Germline-derived CDR1 and CDR2 are MNHEY and SVGAGI. The CDR3 is 14 residues long. Trimming stripped 6 bases from V and 6 bases from J, with 17 bases between. This CDR3 reads CASRAGYSSPEAFF. The CDR3 DNA sequence: TGTGCCAGCAGGGCAGGGTATAGTTCCCCTGAAGCTTTCTTT.

The rearrangement uses TRBV29-1 and TRBJ1-3, with D unclear. With 2 bases removed from V and 7 bases from J, the gap between germline ends came to 9 bases. The CDR3 loop spans 12 amino acids. Per germline, CDR1 SQVTM and CDR2 ANQGSEA. In DNA, the CDR3 is TGCAGCGTTGAACTGAGGCGCAACACCATATATTTT. Residues: CSVELRRNTIYF.

The V gene is TRBV12-3 or TRBV12-4, the J gene TRBJ2-7, with D unresolved. This CDR3 is built from 13 residues. V was pared by 2 bases and J by 6 bases, with 11 bases between. The CDR3 spells CASSLRAGSEQYF. CDR3 coding DNA: TGTGCCAGCAGTTTACGGGCAGGATCCGAGCAGTACTTC.

This chain uses TRBV20-1 with TRBJ1-1; D is ambiguous. Trimming cost V 2 bases and J 3 bases, with 4 bases left between them. This CDR3 contains 11 residues. Germline V gene sequence: CDR1 DFQATT, CDR2 SNEGSKA (reference sequence). In DNA form, the CDR3 reads TGCAGTGCTAGATTTGACACTGAAGCTTTCTTT. This sequence encodes CSARFDTEAFF.

V is TRBV6-5 and J is TRBJ2-1, with TRBD2 as a possible D gene (6 bases). The V gene lost 6 bases and the J gene lost 10 bases, with 16 bases spanning the gap. Germline CDR1 is MNHEY and CDR2 is SVGAGI. This CDR3 contains 13 residues. The CDR3 nucleotides read TGTGCCAGCAGGTGGGGGGAAGAGGCGGAGCAGTTCTTC. Protein product: CASRWGEEAEQFF.

V and J are TRBV4-1 and TRBJ2-7; TRBD2 agrees at 9 bases. The trim removed 3 bases at V and 2 bases at J, leaving 5 bases unmatched. The CDR3 sequence is 15 residues long. CDR1 and CDR2 (germline): MGHRA, YSYEKL. CDR3 amino acids: CASSHTLAGTYEQYF. The CDR3 DNA reads TGCGCCAGCAGCCATACCCTAGCGGGGACCTACGAGCAGTACTTC.